This T cell receptor beta chain stems from a study of blood T cell repertoires in COVID-19. Overall study: Sources were T cells, B-cell-depleted T cells, or PBMCs; the material itself was cDNA or gDNA.

Per the germline V gene, CDR1 is LNHDA and CDR2 is SQIVND (reference sequence). The V gene lost 2 bases and the J gene lost 1 base, with 5 bases spanning the gap. CDR3 length equals 13 residues. Methods used by the authors: Quantification of nucleated cells was approximated via reference gene primer amplification. Data came from immunoSEQ multiplex PCR; TCRdb stores just in-frame clones and leaves some out. The D gene and trimming were derived from the DNA, and the V and J assignments and clone size from that table. This sample has around 260,000 clones, with around 90% found just once. About this clone itself: The sample contains more than one DNA sequence encoding this CDR3.

Sequences were obtained from peripheral blood. This chain links TRBV19 with TRBJ1-1; D is perhaps TRBD1 (5 bases). This clonotype was sampled from a human donor in a cohort sampled during active COVID-19. CDR3 DNA: TGTGCCAGTAGTATAAGGGGGAACACTGAAGCTTTCTTT. This gives the protein CASSIRGNTEAFF.